These 13 T cell receptor beta chains came from one sample sequenced in a study of lymphopenia after photon versus proton radiotherapy. Sequencing was performed with immunoSEQ multiplex PCR; in TCRdb, only in-frame clones are kept and a portion is missing. The data show approximately 150,000 clones, around nine tenths seen once. The sample was peripheral blood, taken from a patient treated with photon-based radiotherapy. The receptors shown here come from a man in his forties or fifties with gastric cancer.

For this clone: Within the sample, other DNA sequences also encode this same CDR3. The chain uses TRBV30 and TRBJ2-7; 11 nucleotides line up with TRBD1. Germline V gene sequence: CDR1 GTSNPN, CDR2 SVGIG (reference sequence). This CDR3 has 13 amino acids. V shed 3 bases and J 4 bases; nucleotides not matched to a gene: 2. Here the CDR3 reads CAWRRDRGYEQYF. The DNA for the CDR3 is TGTGCCTGGAGACGGGACAGGGGGTACGAGCAGTACTTC.

This sequence joins TRBV4-3 and TRBJ2-1, with 10 bases matching TRBD2. The germline V gene encodes CDR1 LGHNA and CDR2 YSLEER. The CDR3 runs to 18 residues. With V trimmed by 0 bases and J by 1 base, 6 bases remained unmatched. DNA of the CDR3: TGCGCCAGCAGCCAAGATATACTAGCGGGGAGTTCCTACAATGAGCAGTTCTTC. Its protein is CASSQDILAGSSYNEQFF.

The V call is TRBV5-8, the J call TRBJ1-1; no reliable D call. The ends were cut back, 4 bases at V and 7 bases at J, with 8 bases in the middle. Germline V gene data show CDR1 as SGHTS and CDR2 as YDEGEE. The CDR3 sequence is 11 residues long. The CDR3 reads CASSPDIEAFF. DNA for the CDR3: TGTGCCAGCAGCCCCGACATTGAAGCTTTCTTT. Filled out from reference TRBV5-8 and TRBJ1-1, the complete variable domain reads EAGVTQSPTHLIKTRGQQATLRCSPISGHTSVYWYQQALGLGLQFLLWYDEGEERNRGNFPPRFSGRQFPNYSSELNVNALELEDSALYLCASSPDIEAFFGQGTRLTVV.

J is TRBJ2-2 and V is TRBV5-1; D gene ambiguous. V dropped 4 bases and J dropped 0 bases, with 10 bases sitting between them. This CDR3 has 15 residues. Germline lookup yields CDR1 SGHRS and CDR2 YFSETQ. The CDR3 reads CASSLRDANTGELFF. As DNA, the CDR3 is TGCGCCAGCAGCCTACGTGACGCGAACACCGGGGAGCTGTTTTTT.

The chain employs TRBV18 and TRBJ2-4; 12 bases map to TRBD2. Germline V gene sequence: CDR1 KGHSH, CDR2 LQKENI. V lost 6 bases, J lost 8 bases, and 5 bases stayed unmatched. The CDR3 runs 14 residues. The CDR3 sequence: CASSLASGRDIQYF. The CDR3 DNA reads TGTGCCAGCTCCTTGGCTAGCGGGAGGGACATTCAGTACTTC.

The gene calls are TRBV9 and TRBJ1-1; D may be TRBD1 (5 bases). Germline V gene data show CDR1 as SGDLS and CDR2 as YYNGEE. The CDR3 spans 16 residues. The V end lost 4 bases, the J end lost 0 bases, and 16 bases lay between the germline ends. The CDR3, as DNA: TGTGCCAGCAGCCCCTCCTTGCGGGGACTGAACACTGAAGCTTTCTTT. Translating gives CASSPSLRGLNTEAFF.

Worth noting for this clone: Other DNA sequences in the same sample also yield this CDR3. J is TRBJ2-7 and V is TRBV7-2; weak D call: TRBD1 (5 bases). V gave up 1 base and J gave up 2 bases, with 9 bases separating them. Germline V lookup: CDR1 SGHTA, CDR2 FQGNSA. The CDR3 is made up of 14 amino acids. The CDR3 DNA reads TGTGCCAGCAGCTTAGGACCAGGGCCCTACGAGCAGTACTTC. Encoded protein: CASSLGPGPYEQYF.

The chain employs TRBV18 and TRBJ1-2; the D is unclear. The CDR3 totals 16 residues. V lost 0 bases and J lost 7, with 18 bases in between. Germline V gives CDR1 KGHSH, CDR2 LQKENI. The CDR3 reads CASSPPGAGPISGYTF. CDR3 nucleotide sequence: TGTGCCAGCTCACCACCGGGAGCAGGCCCCATTAGTGGCTACACCTTC.

The V call is TRBV18, the J call TRBJ2-3; maybe TRBD2 (6 bases). V was cut by 3 bases and J by 0 bases, with 7 bases left in between. This CDR3 region has 14 residues. In germline, CDR1 is KGHSH, CDR2 LQKENI. In nucleotides, the CDR3 is TGTGCCAGCTCACCCAGCGGGAGCACAGATACGCAGTATTTT. Translation gives CASSPSGSTDTQYF. Using reference TRBV18 and TRBJ2-3 for the parts outside the CDR3, the full variable domain is NAGVMQNPRHLVRRRGQEARLRCSPMKGHSHVYWYRQLPEEGLKFMVYLQKENIIDESGMPKERFSAEFPKEGPSILRIQQVVRGDSAAYFCASSPSGSTDTQYFGPGTRLTVL.

The V gene is TRBV4-1, the J gene TRBJ1-4; no definite D call. V was pared by 3 bases and J by 8 bases, with 7 bases between. Germline V gene lookup returns CDR1 MGHRA and CDR2 YSYEKL. CDR3 length: 12 residues. CDR3 residues: CASSHPREKLFF. The CDR3 region has the DNA TGCGCCAGCAGCCATCCGCGGGAAAAACTGTTTTTT.

J is TRBJ1-2 and V is TRBV5-4, with TRBD1 matching over 10 bases. The CDR3 length is 17 residues. Germline V gene lookup returns CDR1 SGHNT and CDR2 YYREEE (reference sequence). The V and J ends lost 0 bases and 1 base, in that order; junction bases with no gene match: 6. In DNA, the CDR3 is TGTGCCAGCAGCTTGGCCGTTGGACAGGGGGGTAACTATGGCTACACCTTC. Translating it yields CASSLAVGQGGNYGYTF.

The table lists this clone with a count of one. The V gene is TRBV7-2, the J gene TRBJ2-1; 8 nucleotides line up with TRBD1. This CDR3 contains 13 residues. V was pared by 5 bases and J by 8 bases, with 5 bases of the junction left unmatched. CDR1 and CDR2 (germline): SGHTA, FQGNSA. CDR3 region: CASSQDREDEQFF. Here the CDR3 DNA reads TGTGCCAGCAGCCAGGACAGGGAGGATGAGCAGTTCTTC.

The V call is TRBV18, the J call TRBJ2-3, with 14 nucleotides matching TRBD2. Germline V gives CDR1 KGHSH, CDR2 LQKENI. V trimming: 1 base; J trimming: 0 bases; junction bases outside the gene matches: 9. The CDR3 has 20 residues. CDR3 sequence reads: CASSPLPKTSGRASTDTQYF. Written as DNA, the CDR3 is TGTGCCAGCTCACCACTACCAAAGACTAGCGGGAGGGCCAGCACAGATACGCAGTATTTT.